These 9 T cell receptor beta chains were sequenced from one sample in a study of cytomegalovirus exposure and HLA in healthy donors. Libraries were prepared by immunoSEQ multiplex PCR; TCRdb keeps only in-frame clonotypes and omits some of them. This table has 150,000 to 200,000 clones, roughly 88% appearing once. Sequenced sample: PBMCs. The origin of the receptors is a woman between 18 and 29 years old in good health and CMV-seronegative.

V and J are TRBV7-8 and TRBJ2-2; no clear D gene. The CDR3 is made up of 14 amino acids. In germline, CDR1 is SGHVS, CDR2 FQNEAQ. Trimming took 10 bases from V and 3 from J, leaving 15 bases between them. CDR3 amino acids: CATSVPPDTGELFF. The CDR3 bases are TGTGCCACCTCAGTCCCCCCCGACACCGGGGAGCTGTTTTTT.

The CDR3 reads CASSAGGVDTEAFF. The CDR3 DNA reads as TGTGCCAGCAGCGCTGGGGGGGTGGACACTGAAGCTTTCTTT. The chain is built from TRBV9 and TRBJ1-1, with D possibly TRBD1 on 5 matching bases. Germline CDR1 SGDLS, CDR2 YYNGEE. With 3 bases removed from V and 3 bases from J, the gap between germline ends came to 12 bases. The CDR3 is 14 amino acids.

V usage is TRBV12-5 and J usage is TRBJ2-6; D is unclear. The CDR3 consists of 14 residues. CDR1 LGHNT and CDR2 FRNRAP come from the germline V gene. Deletions cut 5 bases from V and 4 bases from J, with 9 bases between. The DNA for the CDR3 is TGTGCTAGTGGTCTCGCGTCCGGGGCCAACGTCCTGACTTTC. Its protein product is CASGLASGANVLTF. The whole variable domain, filled in from reference TRBV12-5 and TRBJ2-6, reads DARVTQTPRHKVTEMGQEVTMRCQPILGHNTVFWYRQTMMQGLELLAYFRNRAPLDDSGMPKDRFSAEMPDATLATLKIQPSEPRDSAVYFCASGLASGANVLTFGAGSRLTVL.

The chain employs TRBV6-5 and TRBJ1-2; TRBD1 matches at 8 bases. Germline CDR1 reads MNHEY; CDR2 reads SVGAGI. V dropped 6 bases and J dropped 6; count of bases not matched to a gene: 6. The CDR3 length is 13 residues. CDR3 in DNA: TGTGCCAGCAGCCGGACAGGGTACAATGGCTACACCTTC. It encodes CASSRTGYNGYTF.

The chain is built from TRBV6-5 and TRBJ2-2; the D gene is possibly TRBD2 (5 bases). The CDR3 is made up of 13 amino acids. V was trimmed by 4 bases and J by 5 bases, leaving 8 bases between them. The germline CDR1 and CDR2 sequences are MNHEY and SVGAGI. CDR3 residues: CASSWTGTGELFF. The CDR3 DNA sequence: TGTGCCAGCAGTTGGACTGGAACCGGGGAGCTGTTTTTT.

The CDR3 sequence: CASSEATSYGETQYF. The CDR3 DNA reads as TGTGCCAGCAGTGAAGCCACTAGCTATGGGGAGACCCAGTACTTC. This chain uses TRBV2 with TRBJ2-5, with a tentative D call TRBD2 (6 bases). The CDR3 length is 15 residues. V was cut by 0 bases and J by 5 bases, with 13 bases left in between. Looked up from germline, CDR1 is SNHLY and CDR2 is FYNNEI.

The chain couples TRBV2 to TRBJ2-2, with D maybe TRBD2 (6 bases). Trimming pared 6 bases from V and 2 bases from J, leaving 10 bases between. Germline V gene sequence: CDR1 SNHLY, CDR2 FYNNEI. The CDR3 sequence is 14 residues long. The CDR3: CASRSGGNTGELFF. The CDR3 DNA reads TGTGCCAGCAGGTCCGGGGGTAACACCGGGGAGCTGTTTTTT. Full variable domain (remainder filled in from reference TRBV2 and TRBJ2-2): EPEVTQTPSHQVTQMGQEVILRCVPISNHLYFYWYRQILGQKVEFLVSFYNNEISEKSEIFDDQFSVERPDGSNFTLKIRSTKLEDSAMYFCASRSGGNTGELFFGEGSRLTVL.

The chain has TRBV5-4 and TRBJ1-4; D uncertain. CDR3 size: 15 residues. With 4 bases removed from V and 6 bases from J, the gap between germline ends came to 16 bases. Germline loops: CDR1 SGHNT, CDR2 YYREEE (reference sequence). CDR3 amino acids: CASSRTYGSDEKLFF. CDR3 sequence (DNA): TGTGCCAGCAGCCGAACTTATGGGAGTGATGAAAAACTGTTTTTT.

The rearrangement uses TRBV10-2 and TRBJ2-5; 9 nucleotides align to TRBD1. With V trimmed by 11 bases and J by 5 bases, 9 bases remained unmatched. Germline CDR1 reads WSHSY; CDR2 reads SAAADI. This CDR3 contains 13 residues. The CDR3 is CAAAQGAFETQYF. The CDR3 DNA reads as TGCGCCGCGGCACAGGGGGCCTTTGAGACCCAGTACTTC.